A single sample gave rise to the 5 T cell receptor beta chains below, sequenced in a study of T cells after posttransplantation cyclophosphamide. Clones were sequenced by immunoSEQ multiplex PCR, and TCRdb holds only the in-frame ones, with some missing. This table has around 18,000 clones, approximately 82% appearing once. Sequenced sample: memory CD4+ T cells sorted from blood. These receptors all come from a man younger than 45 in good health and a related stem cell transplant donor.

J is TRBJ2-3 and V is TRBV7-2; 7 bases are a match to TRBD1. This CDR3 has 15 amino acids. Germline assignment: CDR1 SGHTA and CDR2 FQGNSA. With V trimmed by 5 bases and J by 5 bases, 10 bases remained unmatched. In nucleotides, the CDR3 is TGTGCCAGCAGCAAACCGGGACAGAGGGGAGATACGCAGTATTTT. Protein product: CASSKPGQRGDTQYF.

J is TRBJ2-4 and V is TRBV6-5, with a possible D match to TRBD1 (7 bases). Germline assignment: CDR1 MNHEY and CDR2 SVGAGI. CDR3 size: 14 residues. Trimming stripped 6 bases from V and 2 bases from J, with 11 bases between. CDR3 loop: CASSRGVTKNIQYF. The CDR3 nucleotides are TGTGCCAGCAGCAGGGGGGTTACCAAAAACATTCAGTACTTC.

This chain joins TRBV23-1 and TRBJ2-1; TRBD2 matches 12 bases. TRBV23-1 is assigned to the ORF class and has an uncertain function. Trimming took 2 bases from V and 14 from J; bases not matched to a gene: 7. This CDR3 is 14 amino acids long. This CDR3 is CASSQSLAGGPEFF. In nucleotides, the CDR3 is TGCGCCAGCAGTCAAAGTCTAGCGGGGGGGCCGGAGTTCTTC.

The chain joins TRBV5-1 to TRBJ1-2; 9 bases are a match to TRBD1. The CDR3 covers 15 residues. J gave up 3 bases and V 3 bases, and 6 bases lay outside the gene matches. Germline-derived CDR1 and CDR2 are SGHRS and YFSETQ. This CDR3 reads CASSSTGGADYGYTF. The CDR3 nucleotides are TGCGCCAGCAGCTCTACAGGGGGCGCCGACTATGGCTACACCTTC.

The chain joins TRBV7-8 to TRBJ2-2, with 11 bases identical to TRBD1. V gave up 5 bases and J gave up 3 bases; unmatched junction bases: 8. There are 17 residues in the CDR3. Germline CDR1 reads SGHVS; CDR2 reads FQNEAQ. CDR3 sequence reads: CASSPTRTGGDTGELFF. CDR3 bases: TGTGCCAGCAGCCCCACAAGGACAGGGGGCGACACCGGGGAGCTGTTTTTT.